The sequence of this T cell receptor beta chain was determined in a study of long-term antiretroviral therapy in people with HIV. The immunoSEQ assay was v3.0, run at survey level. Clones were read by immunoSEQ multiplex PCR, and TCRdb kept only the in-frame ones, dropping some. The table shows 35,000 or so clones, with around four fifths occurring only once. The study, taken as a whole, reports: Those clones which expanded before ART made up the dominant part of the repertoire at all time points.

Germline CDR1 reads SGHAT; CDR2 reads FQNNGV. The CDR3 is made up of 18 amino acids. V dropped 4 bases and J dropped 1 base, with 17 bases sitting between them. Note on this clone: Its antigen is not identified.

This chain links TRBV11-2 with TRBJ1-6, with D possibly TRBD1 on 6 matching bases. The clonotype was recovered from a man between 18 and 29 years old with HIV. The material was unsorted PBMCs, obtained 0.4 years before starting antiretroviral therapy. The DNA for the CDR3 is TGTGCCAGCAGCTCTATCGGGGGCAGGGCGTCCTATAATTCACCCCTCCACTTT. Its protein product is CASSSIGGRASYNSPLHF.